Ten or more counts support the clone carrying this TCR beta chain. Its antigen is not known. Unique molecular identifiers were used to barcode this TCRbeta library. A single record per CDR3 protein comes from TCRdb applying MiXCR to the PCR reads. The table shows about 150,000 distinct CDR3 sequences, with roughly 10% occurring only once. These data are taken from a study of T-cell reconstitution after alpha-beta-depleted transplantation in children. Findings and limits, study-wide: At one year after transplant, newly produced T cells mostly accounted for T-cell counts and diversity. It was reported that alpha-beta T cells came from several hundred expanded graft clones (about two months after transplant).

Looked up from germline, CDR1 is SQVTM and CDR2 is ANQGSEA. The CDR3 has 12 amino acids. V was pared by 5 bases and J by 2 bases, with 7 bases between. The rearrangement joins TRBV29-1 to TRBJ1-5; perhaps TRBD1 as D (6 bases). The TCR comes from a boy aged 2 to 9 with acute myeloid leukemia, due to receive a stem cell transplant. Source: PBMCs, taken before TCRalphabeta/CD19-depleted stem cell transplant. This chain's CDR3 is CSVRQGNQPQHF. The CDR3 bases are TGCAGCGTTCGACAGGGCAATCAGCCCCAGCATTTT.